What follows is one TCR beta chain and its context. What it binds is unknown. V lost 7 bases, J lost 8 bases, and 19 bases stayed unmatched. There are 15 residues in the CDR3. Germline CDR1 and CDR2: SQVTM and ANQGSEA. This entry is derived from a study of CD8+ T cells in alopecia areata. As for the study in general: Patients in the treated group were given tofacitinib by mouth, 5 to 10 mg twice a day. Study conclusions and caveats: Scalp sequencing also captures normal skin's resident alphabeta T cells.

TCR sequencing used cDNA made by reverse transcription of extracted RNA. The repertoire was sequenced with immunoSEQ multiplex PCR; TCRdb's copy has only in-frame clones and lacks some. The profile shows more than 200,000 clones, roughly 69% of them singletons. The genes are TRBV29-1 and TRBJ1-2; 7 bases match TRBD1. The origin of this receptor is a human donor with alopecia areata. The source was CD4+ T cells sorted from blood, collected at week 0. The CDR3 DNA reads TGCAGCGGCCTTGGGGACAGTCTGGGCCGGGGAGGCTACACCTTC. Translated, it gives CSGLGDSLGRGGYTF.